This TCR beta chain came from a study of CD8 T cells in ankylosing spondylitis. Findings of the study overall: Within ankylosing spondylitis blood, a TCR beta motif made up of eight highly homologous variants appeared to be characteristic. Reportedly, matched ankylosing spondylitis synovial fluid was significantly enriched for disease-linked clones.

MiXCR, applied by TCRdb to the 5' RACE reads, yields one record per CDR3 protein. The sample has about 440,000 distinct CDR3 sequences; approximately 17% are singletons. Trimming took off 3 bases at V and 0 bases at J, with 6 bases between the two ends. CDR3 length: 13 residues. CDR1 DFQATT and CDR2 SNEGSKA come from the germline V gene (reference sequence). This clonotype was seen more than once but under ten times. The antigen remains undetermined. This clonotype was sampled from a male donor with ankylosing spondylitis. The chain links TRBV20-1 to TRBJ2-4; D not resolved. The sample consisted of blood, either unsorted or a sorted T cell fraction (not recorded which). CDR3 nucleotides: TGCAGTGCTAGCCCGGGAGCCAAAAACATTCAGTACTTC. Translation gives CSASPGAKNIQYF.